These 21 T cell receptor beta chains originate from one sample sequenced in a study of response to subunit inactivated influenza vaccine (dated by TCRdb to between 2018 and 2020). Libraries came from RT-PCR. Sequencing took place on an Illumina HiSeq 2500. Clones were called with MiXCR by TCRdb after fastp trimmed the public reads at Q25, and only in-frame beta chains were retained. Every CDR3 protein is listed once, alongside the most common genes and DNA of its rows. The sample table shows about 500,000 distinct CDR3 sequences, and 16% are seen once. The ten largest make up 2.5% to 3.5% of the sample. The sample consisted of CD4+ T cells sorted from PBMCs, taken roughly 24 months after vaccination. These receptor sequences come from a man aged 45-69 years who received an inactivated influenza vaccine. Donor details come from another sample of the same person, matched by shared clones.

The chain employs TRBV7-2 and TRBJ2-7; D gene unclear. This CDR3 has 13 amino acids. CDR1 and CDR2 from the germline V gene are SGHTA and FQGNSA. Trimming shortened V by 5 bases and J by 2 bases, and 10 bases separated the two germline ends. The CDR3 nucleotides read TGTGCCAGCAGCCCAAGAGTCGCCTACGAGCAGTACTTC. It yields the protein CASSPRVAYEQYF.

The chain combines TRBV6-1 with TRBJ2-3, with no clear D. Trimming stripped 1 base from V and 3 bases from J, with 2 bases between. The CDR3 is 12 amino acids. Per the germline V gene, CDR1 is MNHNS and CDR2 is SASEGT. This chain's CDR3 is CASSEVTDTQYF. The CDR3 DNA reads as TGTGCCAGCAGTGAAGTAACAGATACGCAGTATTTT.

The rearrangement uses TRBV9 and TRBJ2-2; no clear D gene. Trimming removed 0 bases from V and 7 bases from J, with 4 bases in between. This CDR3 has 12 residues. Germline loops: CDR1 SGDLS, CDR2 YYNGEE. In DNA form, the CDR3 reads TGTGCCAGCAGCGTAGAGGTCGGGGAGCTGTTTTTT. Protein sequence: CASSVEVGELFF.

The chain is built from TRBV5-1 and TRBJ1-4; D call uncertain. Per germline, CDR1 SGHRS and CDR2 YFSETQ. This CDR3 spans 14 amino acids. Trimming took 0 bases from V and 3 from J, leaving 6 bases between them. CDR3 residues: CASSLGDANEKLFF. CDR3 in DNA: TGCGCCAGCAGCTTGGGGGATGCTAATGAAAAACTGTTTTTT. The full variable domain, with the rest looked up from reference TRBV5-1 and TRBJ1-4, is KAGVTQTPRYLIKTRGQQVTLSCSPISGHRSVSWYQQTPGQGLQFLFEYFSETQRNKGNFPGRFSGRQFSNSRSEMNVSTLELGDSALYLCASSLGDANEKLFFGSGTQLSVL.

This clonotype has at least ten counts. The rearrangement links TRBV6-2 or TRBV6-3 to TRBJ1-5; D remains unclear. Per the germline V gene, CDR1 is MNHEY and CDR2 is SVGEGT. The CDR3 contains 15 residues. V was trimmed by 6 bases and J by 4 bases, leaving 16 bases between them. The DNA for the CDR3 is TGTGCCAGCAGCCCTGGAGGTGGTTGGAATCAGCCCCAGCATTTT. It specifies CASSPGGGWNQPQHF.

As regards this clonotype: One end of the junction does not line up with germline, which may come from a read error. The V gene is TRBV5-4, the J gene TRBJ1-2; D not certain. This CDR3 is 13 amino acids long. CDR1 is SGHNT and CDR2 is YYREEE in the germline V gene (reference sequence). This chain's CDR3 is CASSLSQNRERNF. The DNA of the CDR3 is TGTGCCAGCAGCTTGAGCCAAAACCGGGAGAGAAACTTC. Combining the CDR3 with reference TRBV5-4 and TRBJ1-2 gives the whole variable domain ETGVTQSPTHLIKTRGQQVTLRCSSQSGHNTVSWYQQALGQGPQFIFQYYREEENGRGNFPPRFSGLQFPNYSSELNVNALELDDSALYLCASSLSQNRERNFGSGTRLTVV.

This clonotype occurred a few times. Here the CDR3 reads CASSHGLAQGPQYF. The DNA of the CDR3 is TGTGCCAGCAGCCACGGACTAGCCCAAGGGCCCCAGTACTTC. The chain couples TRBV3-1 to TRBJ2-5; TRBD2 agrees at 8 bases. After removal of 3 bases from V and 9 bases from J, the junction contained 9 bases not matched to a gene. Germline CDR1 and CDR2: LGHDT and YNNKEL (reference sequence). CDR3 length: 14 amino acids.

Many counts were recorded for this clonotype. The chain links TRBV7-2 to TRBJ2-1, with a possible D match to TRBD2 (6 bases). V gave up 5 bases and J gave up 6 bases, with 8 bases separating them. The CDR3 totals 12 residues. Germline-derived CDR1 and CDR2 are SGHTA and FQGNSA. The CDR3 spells CASSPGVNEQFF. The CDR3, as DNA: TGTGCCAGCAGCCCGGGGGTCAATGAGCAGTTCTTC.

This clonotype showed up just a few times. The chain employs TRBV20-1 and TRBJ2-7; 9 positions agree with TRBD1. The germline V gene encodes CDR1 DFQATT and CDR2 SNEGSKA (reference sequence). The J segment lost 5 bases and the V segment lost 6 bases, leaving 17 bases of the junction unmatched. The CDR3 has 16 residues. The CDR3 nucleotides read TGCAGTGCAACTCAACTCGACCCGGGACAGGGCCACGAGCAGTACTTC. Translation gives CSATQLDPGQGHEQYF.

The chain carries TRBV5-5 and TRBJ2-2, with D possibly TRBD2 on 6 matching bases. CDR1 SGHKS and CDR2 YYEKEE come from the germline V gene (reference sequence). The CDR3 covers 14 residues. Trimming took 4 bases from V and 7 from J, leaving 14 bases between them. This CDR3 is CASSPGGLYGELFF. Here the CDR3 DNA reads TGTGCCAGCAGCCCCGGAGGGCTCTACGGGGAGCTGTTTTTT.

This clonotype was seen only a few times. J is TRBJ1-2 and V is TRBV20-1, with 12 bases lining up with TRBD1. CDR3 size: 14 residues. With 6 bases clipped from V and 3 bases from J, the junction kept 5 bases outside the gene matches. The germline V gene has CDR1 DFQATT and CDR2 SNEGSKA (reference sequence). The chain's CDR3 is CSAAGTGGYYGYTF. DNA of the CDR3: TGCAGTGCGGCCGGGACAGGGGGCTACTATGGCTACACCTTC.

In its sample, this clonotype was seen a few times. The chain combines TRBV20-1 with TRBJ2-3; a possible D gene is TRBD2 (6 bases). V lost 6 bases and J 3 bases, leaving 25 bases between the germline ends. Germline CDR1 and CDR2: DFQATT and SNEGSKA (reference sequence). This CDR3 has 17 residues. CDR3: CSALPQPGLSGTDTQYF. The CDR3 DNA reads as TGCAGTGCCCTTCCGCAACCGGGACTCTCTGGGACAGATACGCAGTATTTT.

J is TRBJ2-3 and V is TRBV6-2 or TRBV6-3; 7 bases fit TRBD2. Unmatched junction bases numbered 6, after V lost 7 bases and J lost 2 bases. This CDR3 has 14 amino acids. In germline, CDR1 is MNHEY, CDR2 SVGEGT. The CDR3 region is CASKASGPTDTQYF. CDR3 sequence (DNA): TGTGCCAGCAAGGCTAGCGGACCCACAGATACGCAGTATTTT.

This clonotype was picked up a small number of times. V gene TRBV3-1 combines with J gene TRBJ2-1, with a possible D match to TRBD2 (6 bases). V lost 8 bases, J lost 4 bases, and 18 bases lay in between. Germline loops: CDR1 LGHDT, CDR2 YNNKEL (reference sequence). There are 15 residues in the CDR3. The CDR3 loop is CASARRSGDYNEQFF. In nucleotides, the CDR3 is TGTGCCAGCGCACGCCGTAGCGGAGATTACAATGAGCAGTTCTTC.

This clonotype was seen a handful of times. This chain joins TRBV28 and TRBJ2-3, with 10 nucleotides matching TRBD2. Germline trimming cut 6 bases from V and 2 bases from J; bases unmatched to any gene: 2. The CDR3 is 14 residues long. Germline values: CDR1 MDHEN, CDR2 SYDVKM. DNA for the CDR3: TGTGCCAGCAGCGGGACTAGCGTCACAGATACGCAGTATTTT. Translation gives CASSGTSVTDTQYF. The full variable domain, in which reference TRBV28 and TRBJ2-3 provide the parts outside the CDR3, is DVKVTQSSRYLVKRTGEKVFLECVQDMDHENMFWYRQDPGLGLRLIYFSYDVKMKEKGDIPEGYSVSREKKERFSLILESASTNQTSMYLCASSGTSVTDTQYFGPGTRLTVL.

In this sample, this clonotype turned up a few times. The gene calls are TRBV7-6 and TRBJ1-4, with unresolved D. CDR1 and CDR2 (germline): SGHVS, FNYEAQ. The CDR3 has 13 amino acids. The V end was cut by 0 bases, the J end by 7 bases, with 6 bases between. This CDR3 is CASSLAISEKLFF. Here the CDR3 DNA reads TGTGCCAGCAGCTTAGCGATTAGTGAAAAACTGTTTTTT.

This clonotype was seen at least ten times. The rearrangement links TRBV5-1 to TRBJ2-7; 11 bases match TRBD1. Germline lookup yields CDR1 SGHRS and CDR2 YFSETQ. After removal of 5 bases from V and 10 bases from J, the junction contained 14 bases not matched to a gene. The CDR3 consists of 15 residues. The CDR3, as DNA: TGCGCCAGCAGGAAAATACCGGGACAGGGGGGGTACCAGTACTTC. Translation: CASRKIPGQGGYQYF.

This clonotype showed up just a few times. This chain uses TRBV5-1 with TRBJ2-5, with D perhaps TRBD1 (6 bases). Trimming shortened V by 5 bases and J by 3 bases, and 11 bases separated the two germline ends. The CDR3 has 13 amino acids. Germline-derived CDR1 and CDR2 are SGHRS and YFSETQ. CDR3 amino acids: CASSPDREETQYF. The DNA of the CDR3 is TGCGCCAGCAGTCCGGACAGAGAAGAGACCCAGTACTTC.

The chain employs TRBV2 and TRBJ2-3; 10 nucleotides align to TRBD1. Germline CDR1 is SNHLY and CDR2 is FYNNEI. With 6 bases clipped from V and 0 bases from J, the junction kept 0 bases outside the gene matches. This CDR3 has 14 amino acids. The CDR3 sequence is CASRDRGSTDTQYF. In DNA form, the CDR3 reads TGTGCCAGCAGGGACAGGGGGAGCACAGATACGCAGTATTTT.

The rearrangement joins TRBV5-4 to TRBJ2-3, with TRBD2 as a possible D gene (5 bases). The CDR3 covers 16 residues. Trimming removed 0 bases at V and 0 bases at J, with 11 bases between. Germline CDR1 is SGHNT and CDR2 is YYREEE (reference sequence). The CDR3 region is CASSLVGVPSTDTQYF. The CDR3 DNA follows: TGTGCCAGCAGCTTGGTGGGAGTGCCTAGCACAGATACGCAGTATTTT.

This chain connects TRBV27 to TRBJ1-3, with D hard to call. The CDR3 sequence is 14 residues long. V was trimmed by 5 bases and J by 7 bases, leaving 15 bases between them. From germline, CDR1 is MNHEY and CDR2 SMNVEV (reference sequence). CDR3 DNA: TGTGCCAGCAGTCCCCGGGGTCGGGGTAACACCATATATTTT. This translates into CASSPRGRGNTIYF.